Sequencing of this T cell receptor beta chain was carried out in a study of OX40 agonist ivuxolimab in advanced cancers. The CDR3 consists of 13 residues. The V end lost 5 bases, the J end lost 3 bases, and 11 bases lay between the germline ends. Germline V gene data show CDR1 as SGHAT and CDR2 as FQNNGV. Method: immunoSEQ multiplex PCR; TCRdb's copy keeps in-frame clones and lacks some. This table has approximately 100,000 clones, just over 90% appearing once. The chain uses TRBV11-2 and TRBJ2-7; no clear D. The sequenced sample was CD4+ or CD8+ T cells sorted from blood, obtained in a trial of the OX40 agonist ivuxolimab. This TCR came from an adult with an advanced solid tumor such as melanoma, head and neck, liver or kidney cancer. In DNA form, the CDR3 reads TGTGCCAGCAGCAAACCCCCCGGCTACGAGCAGTACTTC. This encodes CASSKPPGYEQYF. Using reference TRBV11-2 and TRBJ2-7 for the parts outside the CDR3, the full variable domain is EAGVAQSPRYKIIEKRQSVAFWCNPISGHATLYWYQQILGQGPKLLIQFQNNGVVDDSQLPKDRFSAERLKGVDSTLKIQPAKLEDSAVYLCASSKPPGYEQYFGPGTRLTVT.